The rows below give T cell receptor beta chains drawn from one sample of a study of a mutant IDH1 vaccine in newly diagnosed glioma. Antigen specificity for these receptors is unknown. The protocol was immunoSEQ multiplex PCR, while the TCRdb copy is restricted to in-frame clones and leaves out a portion. The repertoire holds 40,000 to 60,000 clones, with around 80% as singletons. Specimen: PBMCs, collected from a glioma patient whose treatment included an IDH1 peptide vaccine. The receptors originated from a man aged 35 to 55 with glioma. Each CDR3 is given with its conserved first and last residue. Each record gives: D gene, V gene, J gene, clone size, CDR3 DNA, CDR3 protein. A D gene is named only where the DNA matches it firmly. Clone sizes are given selectively: once, few, many, or a class where the clone is expanded.

>.|TRBV5-6|TRBJ2-5|.
TGTGCCAGCAGGCGGGGGGACAGACAAGAGACCCAGTACTTC
CASRRGDRQETQYF
>.|TRBV21-1|TRBJ1-5|.
TGTGCCAGCGGGTCTGAGACGACGCCCAATCAGCCCCAGCATTTT
CASGSETTPNQPQHF
>.|TRBV5-1|TRBJ2-2|.
TGCGCCAGCAGCTTGTGGGGCCCCGGGGAGCTGTTTTTT
CASSLWGPGELFF
>TRBD1|TRBV29-1|TRBJ1-1|.
TGCAGCGTTCGTACGGGACAGACGGCGAACACTGAAGCTTTCTTT
CSVRTGQTANTEAFF
>.|TRBV6-1|TRBJ2-2|.
TGTGCCAGCAGTGAGAGGGTGAACACCGGGGAGCTGTTTTTT
CASSERVNTGELFF
>.|TRBV5-1|TRBJ2-2|.
TGCGCCAGCAGCTTGTTGGGCTCGAACACCGGGGAGCTGTTTTTT
CASSLLGSNTGELFF
>TRBD2|TRBV7-2|TRBJ2-7|.
TGTGCCAGCAGCTTCCATAGCGGGGAGGCCTACGAGCAGTACTTC
CASSFHSGEAYEQYF
>.|TRBV18|TRBJ2-1|.
TGTGCCAGCTCACGGCAGGGTGGCGATGAGCAGTTCTTC
CASSRQGGDEQFF
>.|TRBV30|TRBJ2-7|.
TGTGCCTGGGGAAGCTCCTACGAGCAGTACTTC
CAWGSSYEQYF
>.|TRBV6-5|TRBJ2-7|once
TGTGCCAGCGGTACGGCGCAAACTTTCGCCTACGAGCAGTACTTC
CASGTAQTFAYEQYF
>TRBD2|TRBV4-1|TRBJ2-3|.
TGCGCCAGCAGCCTAGGGACTAGCGGTCGCACAGATACGCAGTATTTT
CASSLGTSGRTDTQYF
>.|TRBV6-1|TRBJ1-1|.
TGTGCCAGCAGTGATGAGGGGGATCCGGGCACTGAAGCTTTCTTT
CASSDEGDPGTEAFF
>TRBD1|TRBV7-9|TRBJ1-4|.
TGTGCCAGCAGCTTGGGACAGGGGACGCTGGCTAATGAAAAACTGTTTTTT
CASSLGQGTLANEKLFF
>.|TRBV7-2|TRBJ1-2|.
TGTGCCAGCAGCTCGTCCGGGGCCCGGCGGGGCTACACCTTC
CASSSSGARRGYTF
>.|TRBV2|TRBJ2-1|once
TGTGCCAGCAGTGAACGCTGGTACAATGAGCAGTTCTTC
CASSERWYNEQFF
>.|TRBV5-1|TRBJ2-7|few
TGCGCCAGCAGCTTGGTTGTATCCCCCTACGAGCAGTACTTC
CASSLVVSPYEQYF
>.|TRBV29-1|TRBJ2-1|.
TGCAGCGTTAATGGGTTACAGGGCAGGAGATATGGATACAATGAGCAGTTCTTC
CSVNGLQGRRYGYNEQFF
>.|TRBV9|TRBJ1-2|.
TGTGCCAGCAGCGTAGGACAGGAGCCCTATGGCTACACCTTC
CASSVGQEPYGYTF
>.|TRBV7-2|TRBJ2-5|.
TGTGCCAGCACCAGGGGGGGTAGCCAAGAGACCCAGTACTTC
CASTRGGSQETQYF
>.|TRBV5-4|TRBJ2-1|.
TGTGCCAGCAGCTTGGCGGGGGGCACTTACAATGAGCAGTTCTTC
CASSLAGGTYNEQFF
>.|TRBV30|TRBJ1-6|few
TGTGCCTGGAGTGGAGGTCAGGGCATCAGTTGGGCACCCCTCCACTTT
CAWSGGQGISWAPLHF
>.|TRBV2|TRBJ2-1|.
TGTGCCAGCAGGCAGGCGACCACCTACAATGAGCAGTTCTTC
CASRQATTYNEQFF
>TRBD2|TRBV10-3|TRBJ2-5|.
TGTGCCATCAGAGGCGGGACTAGCGGGGGCCGGCGGGAGACCCAGTACTTC
CAIRGGTSGGRRETQYF
>.|TRBV27|TRBJ1-2|few
TGTGCCAGCAGTTTTAGGGGGGCGGGCTACACCTTC
CASSFRGAGYTF
>.|TRBV5-6|TRBJ2-4|once
TGTGCCAGCAGCGCTATCGACAGTAACATTCAGTACTTC
CASSAIDSNIQYF
>.|TRBV2|TRBJ2-2|.
TGTGCCAGCAGTGTAGGCAGGGTTGGGTTCGGGGAGCTGTTTTTT
CASSVGRVGFGELFF
>.|TRBV7-8|TRBJ2-1|few
TGTGCCAGCAGCCAGGGGCGTAAGGCCTACAATGAGCAGTTCTTC
CASSQGRKAYNEQFF
>TRBD1|TRBV7-9|TRBJ2-5|.
TGTGCCAGCAGCGCAAGGACAGGGATAGAGACCCAGTACTTC
CASSARTGIETQYF
>.|TRBV6-6|TRBJ2-7|once
TGTGCCAGCAGTGCCGGGACACTCTACGAGCAGTACTTC
CASSAGTLYEQYF
>.|TRBV5-1|TRBJ2-5|.
TGCGCCAGCAGCTTGGTTCTGGGGGAGACCCAGTACTTC
CASSLVLGETQYF
>.|TRBV18|TRBJ2-4|.
TGTGCCAGCTCACCCCCGGGGCGGGGTGAGGGCATTCAGTACTTC
CASSPPGRGEGIQYF
>.|TRBV6-5|TRBJ1-2|.
TGTGCCAGCAGTTACGAGACAGGACCCGGCCGCTACACCTTC
CASSYETGPGRYTF
>TRBD1|TRBV6-6|TRBJ2-2|.
TGTGCCAGCAAGGACAGGGCGTCGAACACCGGGGAGCTGTTTTTT
CASKDRASNTGELFF
>.|TRBV10-3|TRBJ2-5|.
TGTGCCATCAGTGACAGGGACGGCGGAGAGACCCAGTACTTC
CAISDRDGGETQYF
>.|TRBV30|TRBJ1-6|.
TGTGCCTGGAGTGTAGGAACAGCCTATAATTCACCCCTCCACTTT
CAWSVGTAYNSPLHF
>TRBD1|TRBV15|TRBJ1-4|.
TGTGCCACCAGCAATTACGGGGACAGGGCAAGGGAAAAACTGTTTTTT
CATSNYGDRAREKLFF
>.|TRBV5-1|TRBJ2-5|.
TGCGCCAGCAGCCAGGGAACAGGACTGGGGGAGACCCAGTACTTC
CASSQGTGLGETQYF
>TRBD1|TRBV6-5|TRBJ2-1|.
TGTGCCAGCAGTTACGACAGGGGGCCTTACAATGAGCAGTTCTTC
CASSYDRGPYNEQFF
>.|TRBV6-1|TRBJ2-1|.
TGTGCCAGCAGTGAAGGGAGGGGGTCGGGCAATGAGCAGTTCTTC
CASSEGRGSGNEQFF
>TRBD1|TRBV14|TRBJ1-4|.
TGTGCCAGCAGCCCCCGGACAGGGGGCGATGAAAAACTGTTTTTT
CASSPRTGGDEKLFF
>.|TRBV4-1|TRBJ2-7|.
TGCGCCAGCAGCCAAGAAAAGCTTTACGAGCAGTACTTC
CASSQEKLYEQYF
>.|TRBV27|TRBJ2-5|.
TGTGCCAGCAGTCGCCCTGGGGGAGAGACCCAGTACTTC
CASSRPGGETQYF
>.|TRBV23-1|TRBJ1-4|.
TGCGCCAGCAGTCAATCCGGGCCACACGGACTGTTTTTT
CASSQSGPHGLFF
>.|TRBV5-1|TRBJ1-1|few
TGCGCCAGCAGCCGAGAGCCCACCATGAACACTGAAGCTTTCTTT
CASSREPTMNTEAFF
>TRBD1|TRBV4-1|TRBJ2-7|once
TGCGCCAGCAGCCAAGAAGACAGGGTGAACTCCTACGAGCAGTACTTC
CASSQEDRVNSYEQYF